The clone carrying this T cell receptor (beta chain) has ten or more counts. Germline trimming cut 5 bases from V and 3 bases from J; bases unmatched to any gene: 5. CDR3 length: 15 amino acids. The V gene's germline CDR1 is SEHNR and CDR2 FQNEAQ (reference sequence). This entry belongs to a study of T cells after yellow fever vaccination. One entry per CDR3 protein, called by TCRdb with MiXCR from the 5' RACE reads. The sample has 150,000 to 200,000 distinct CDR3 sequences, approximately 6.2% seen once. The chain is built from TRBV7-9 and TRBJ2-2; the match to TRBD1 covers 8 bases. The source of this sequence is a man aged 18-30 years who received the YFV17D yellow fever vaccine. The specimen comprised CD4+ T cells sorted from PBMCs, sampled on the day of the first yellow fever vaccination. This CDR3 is CASSAATGDTGELFF. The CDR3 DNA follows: TGTGCCAGCAGCGCCGCGACAGGGGACACCGGGGAGCTGTTTTTT. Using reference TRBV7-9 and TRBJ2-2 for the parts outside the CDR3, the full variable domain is DTGVSQNPRHKITKRGQNVTFRCDPISEHNRLYWYRQTLGQGPEFLTYFQNEAQLEKSRLLSDRFSAERPKGSFSTLEIQRTEQGDSAMYLCASSAATGDTGELFFGEGSRLTVL.